This T cell receptor (beta chain) was captured by sequencing in a study of tumor-infiltrating lymphocytes in glioblastoma multiforme. Study results and limitations: No surface-marker sorting into functional T cell subtypes was done.

Multiple V-beta primers and a C-beta primer amplified TCRB from RNA. One entry per CDR3 protein, called by TCRdb with MiXCR from the multiplex PCR reads. The sample includes about 13,000 distinct CDR3 sequences, 64% of them seen just once. Trimming took off 5 bases at V and 5 bases at J, with 12 bases between the two ends. Germline CDR1 reads SGHAT; CDR2 reads FQNNGV. The CDR3 is 13 amino acids. Points on this clonotype: As yet, its antigen is unknown. No conserved phenylalanine or tryptophan is present at the end of the CDR3, so a read error is the likely explanation.

This clonotype was sampled from a male donor with glioblastoma. V gene TRBV11-2 combines with J gene TRBJ2-5; unclear D gene. Sequencing was carried out using brain tumor tissue. This CDR3 reads CASSGRQGETQYL. For the CDR3, the DNA is TGTGCCAGCAGCGGACGACAAGGGGAGACCCAGTACCTC.